These 25 T cell receptor beta chains share one sample of origin, sequenced in a study of early T cells in non-severe SARS-CoV-2 infection. TCRdb reprocessed the 5' RACE reads via MiXCR and lists one record per CDR3 protein. The sample shows roughly 81,000 distinct CDR3 sequences, 5% to 7% of them seen only once. Sequenced sample: whole blood. The receptors here all came from an adult who was a healthcare worker with PCR-confirmed SARS-CoV-2 infection or an uninfected control (not recorded which).

The chain joins TRBV29-1 to TRBJ1-3; D remains unclear. The CDR3 totals 15 residues. The germline V and J ends were trimmed by 0 bases and 1 base, with 10 bases remaining between them. The germline CDR1 and CDR2 sequences are SQVTM and ANQGSEA. The CDR3 sequence is CSVEDLGLSGNTIYF. The CDR3 DNA reads TGCAGCGTTGAAGATCTCGGATTATCTGGAAACACCATATATTTT.

This clonotype appeared a few times. The chain uses TRBV20-1 and TRBJ1-1; unclear D gene. This CDR3 has 12 amino acids. The germline gives CDR1 DFQATT, CDR2 SNEGSKA (reference sequence). V shed 4 bases and J shed 0 bases, with 6 bases lying between them. Written as DNA, the CDR3 is TGCAGTGCTACCGACGTGAACACTGAAGCTTTCTTT. This codes for CSATDVNTEAFF.

The rearrangement links TRBV10-2 to TRBJ2-7; tentative D call: TRBD2 (6 bases). CDR1 and CDR2 (germline): WSHSY, SAAADI. CDR3 size: 14 residues. V dropped 1 base and J dropped 2 bases, with 9 bases sitting between them. The CDR3 DNA is TGCGCCAGCAGTGAGTTGGGACTCACCTACGAGCAGTACTTC. It translates to CASSELGLTYEQYF.

This clonotype has more than one count but fewer than ten. The rearrangement joins TRBV11-2 to TRBJ2-3; possible D gene TRBD1, 5 bases. V was cut by 2 bases and J by 1 base, with 13 bases left in between. The CDR3 covers 16 residues. The germline V gene has CDR1 SGHAT and CDR2 FQNNGV. CDR3 nucleotide sequence: TGTGCCAGCAGCTTATTGGGGCAGGGCGGCACAGATACGCAGTATTTT. Its protein is CASSLLGQGGTDTQYF.

V usage is TRBV25-1 and J usage is TRBJ2-6; no clear D gene. The CDR3 sequence is 17 residues long. Germline values: CDR1 MGHDK, CDR2 SYGVNS. The ends were cut back, 2 bases at V and 0 bases at J, with 11 bases in the middle. CDR3: CASSERRESSGANVLTF. In DNA form, the CDR3 reads TGTGCCAGCAGTGAACGGCGTGAAAGCTCTGGGGCCAACGTCCTGACTTTC.

In this sample, this clonotype turned up many times. V gene TRBV29-1 combines with J gene TRBJ2-4, with D maybe TRBD1 (6 bases). Germline CDR1 reads SQVTM; CDR2 reads ANQGSEA. V lost 4 bases and J lost 7, with 20 bases in between. The CDR3 is made up of 15 amino acids. The CDR3 spells CSVAFRGQGMNIQYF. CDR3 bases: TGCAGCGTTGCCTTCCGAGGTCAGGGGATGAACATTCAGTACTTC.

This clonotype turned up a few times. This sequence joins TRBV3-1 and TRBJ1-3; D is ambiguous. CDR3 length: 17 amino acids. Germline V gene sequence: CDR1 LGHDT, CDR2 YNNKEL (reference sequence). V was trimmed by 0 bases and J by 0 bases, leaving 12 bases between them. CDR3 sequence: CASSQEVSAFSGNTIYF. CDR3 bases: TGTGCCAGCAGCCAAGAAGTTTCGGCTTTCTCTGGAAACACCATATATTTT. The full variable domain, rest sourced from reference TRBV3-1 and TRBJ1-3, is DTAVSQTPKYLVTQMGNDKSIKCEQNLGHDTMYWYKQDSKKFLKIMFSYNNKELIINETVPNRFSPKSPDKAHLNLHINSLELGDSAVYFCASSQEVSAFSGNTIYFGEGSWLTVV.

This clonotype was picked up a small number of times. CDR3 sequence (DNA): TGCAGTGCTGGGACTAGCGGGAGATACTATGAGCAGTTCTTC. Protein sequence: CSAGTSGRYYEQFF. The rearrangement uses TRBV20-1 and TRBJ2-1; TRBD2 aligns across 14 bases. Unmatched junction bases numbered 5, after V lost 5 bases and J lost 8 bases. Germline assignment: CDR1 DFQATT and CDR2 SNEGSKA (reference sequence). The CDR3 runs 14 residues.

V and J are TRBV29-1 and TRBJ2-4; D is unclear. The V end lost 6 bases, the J end lost 0 bases, and 12 bases lay between the germline ends. The CDR3 runs to 14 residues. Germline values: CDR1 SQVTM, CDR2 ANQGSEA. The CDR3 DNA reads TGCAGCGTCTTCCAGACCCTAGCCAAAAACATTCAGTACTTC. Its protein product is CSVFQTLAKNIQYF.

This clonotype turned up a few times. The J gene is TRBJ1-1, the V gene TRBV29-1; perhaps TRBD1 as D (6 bases). V gave up 0 bases and J gave up 0 bases, with 17 bases separating them. The CDR3 has 17 residues. CDR1 and CDR2 from the germline V gene are SQVTM and ANQGSEA. CDR3 region: CSVEEVGRGLLNTEAFF. The DNA for the CDR3 is TGCAGCGTTGAAGAGGTGGGCAGGGGTCTCCTGAACACTGAAGCTTTCTTT. The full variable domain, completed using reference TRBV29-1 and TRBJ1-1, is SAVISQKPSRDICQRGTSLTIQCQVDSQVTMMFWYRQQPGQSLTLIATANQGSEATYESGFVIDKFPISRPNLTFSTLTVSNMSPEDSSIYLCSVEEVGRGLLNTEAFFGQGTRLTVV.

Many counts were recorded for this clonotype. The chain recombines TRBV20-1 with TRBJ1-4; perhaps TRBD1 as D (6 bases). Trimming cost V 0 bases and J 8 bases, with 10 bases left between them. CDR1 is DFQATT and CDR2 is SNEGSKA in the germline V gene (reference sequence). CDR3 length equals 13 residues. This CDR3 reads CSARDMRGEKLFF. The CDR3 DNA reads TGCAGTGCTAGAGATATGAGGGGGGAAAAACTGTTTTTT.

This clonotype occurred many times. This rearrangement joins TRBV30 to TRBJ1-2; no clear D gene. The CDR3 sequence is 14 residues long. The germline V gene encodes CDR1 GTSNPN and CDR2 SVGIG (reference sequence). The V gene lost 4 bases and the J gene lost 0 bases, with 12 bases spanning the gap. CDR3 loop: CAWNPEGANYGYTF. CDR3 DNA sequence: TGTGCCTGGAATCCCGAGGGAGCTAACTATGGCTACACCTTC.

This clonotype was counted only a few times. The chain employs TRBV7-2 and TRBJ1-6; D remains ambiguous. V was shortened by 5 bases and J by 7 bases, with 9 bases between the two germline ends. CDR1 is SGHTA, CDR2 FQGNSA, per germline. The CDR3 loop spans 13 amino acids. The CDR3 loop is CASSLDGNSPLHF. The DNA for the CDR3 is TGTGCCAGCAGCCTGGACGGGAATTCACCCCTCCACTTT.

This clonotype was picked up a small number of times. The V gene is TRBV11-2, the J gene TRBJ1-1, with D possibly TRBD1 on 6 matching bases. Germline CDR1 SGHAT, CDR2 FQNNGV. V lost 5 bases to trimming and J lost 3 bases, with 16 bases between them. This CDR3 has 15 residues. CDR3 DNA: TGTGCCAGCAGCCCGAACAGGGTTAGGGACACTGAAGCTTTCTTT. Protein product: CASSPNRVRDTEAFF.

This chain uses TRBV20-1 with TRBJ1-6; a weak D match, TRBD1 (6 bases). The CDR3 sequence is 13 residues long. V lost 3 bases, J lost 6 bases, and 9 bases lay in between. Germline CDR1 is DFQATT and CDR2 is SNEGSKA (reference sequence). CDR3 region: CSARSRGNSPLHF. As DNA, the CDR3 is TGCAGTGCTAGGAGCAGGGGTAATTCACCCCTCCACTTT.

This clonotype was counted ten times or more. The chain joins TRBV3-1 to TRBJ2-5; no reliable D call. CDR3 length: 15 amino acids. V was pared by 0 bases and J by 3 bases, with 11 bases between. CDR1 is LGHDT, CDR2 YNNKEL, per germline (reference sequence). CDR3 bases: TGTGCCAGCAGCCAAGATGGCAGGACCAAAGAGACCCAGTACTTC. Translating gives CASSQDGRTKETQYF.

The chain links TRBV5-1 to TRBJ2-2; D may be TRBD2 (5 bases). Trimming cost V 0 bases and J 6 bases, with 12 bases left between them. Germline V gives CDR1 SGHRS, CDR2 YFSETQ. The CDR3 sequence is 15 residues long. CDR3 bases: TGCGCCAGCAGCTTGGCCGGGATGAGGGCCGGGGAGCTGTTTTTT. It encodes CASSLAGMRAGELFF.

This chain's CDR3 is CASSQMGTGGNYEQYF. The CDR3 bases are TGTGCCAGCAGCCAGATGGGCACAGGGGGGAACTACGAGCAGTACTTC. The chain links TRBV7-2 to TRBJ2-7; 8 bases match TRBD1. Germline values: CDR1 SGHTA, CDR2 FQGNSA. The CDR3 is made up of 16 amino acids. Trimming took 5 bases from V and 3 from J; bases not matched to a gene: 12. Looking up the rest from reference TRBV7-2 and TRBJ2-7 gives the full variable domain: GAGVSQSPSNKVTEKGKDVELRCDPISGHTALYWYRQSLGQGLEFLIYFQGNSAPDKSGLPSDRFSAERTGGSVSTLTIQRTQQEDSAVYLCASSQMGTGGNYEQYFGPGTRLTVT.

This clonotype was seen many times. The chain uses TRBV11-2 and TRBJ1-2, with TRBD1 identical over 7 bases. CDR1 and CDR2 (germline): SGHAT, FQNNGV. The CDR3 totals 17 residues. J lost 6 bases, V lost 4 bases, and 17 bases had no gene match. The CDR3 DNA reads TGTGCCAGCAGCTCCCGGGACAGCCATTATAATCAACATGGCTACACCTTC. It specifies CASSSRDSHYNQHGYTF.

This clonotype was found a few times. The V gene is TRBV9, the J gene TRBJ2-3; possible D gene TRBD1, 6 bases. Trimming shortened V by 2 bases and J by 3 bases, and 19 bases separated the two germline ends. CDR1 is SGDLS and CDR2 is YYNGEE in the germline V gene. This CDR3 has 17 residues. CDR3 amino acids: CASSVARDRTGTDTQYF. The CDR3 DNA reads TGTGCCAGCAGCGTCGCACGGGACCGCACAGGGACAGATACGCAGTATTTT.

This clonotype was counted between two and nine times. The chain links TRBV7-9 to TRBJ2-7, with D unclear. Germline V gives CDR1 SEHNR, CDR2 FQNEAQ (reference sequence). This CDR3 is built from 11 residues. Trimming left V 1 base short and J 6 bases short, with 4 bases between. CDR3 sequence reads: CASSLVSEQYF. The CDR3 DNA reads as TGTGCCAGCAGCTTAGTTTCCGAGCAGTACTTC. Filled out from reference TRBV7-9 and TRBJ2-7, the complete variable domain reads DTGVSQNPRHKITKRGQNVTFRCDPISEHNRLYWYRQTLGQGPEFLTYFQNEAQLEKSRLLSDRFSAERPKGSFSTLEIQRTEQGDSAMYLCASSLVSEQYFGPGTRLTVT.

This clonotype has at least ten counts. This rearrangement joins TRBV6-4 to TRBJ1-1; D remains ambiguous. The CDR3 contains 13 residues. V lost 0 bases and J lost 1, with 3 bases in between. Germline CDR1 reads MRHNA; CDR2 reads SNTAGT. CDR3 in DNA: TGTGCCAGCAGTGACTCGGGGAACACTGAAGCTTTCTTT. Protein product: CASSDSGNTEAFF.

This chain joins TRBV25-1 and TRBJ1-1; the D is unclear. This CDR3 contains 16 residues. V lost 1 base, J lost 1 base, and 13 bases lay in between. From germline, CDR1 is MGHDK and CDR2 SYGVNS. DNA of the CDR3: TGTGCCAGCAGTGAATTTAGGCTGGGGAAGAACACTGAAGCTTTCTTT. This translates into CASSEFRLGKNTEAFF.

The table lists this clonotype with many counts. The J gene is TRBJ1-1, the V gene TRBV5-1; unclear D gene. Germline V gives CDR1 SGHRS, CDR2 YFSETQ. V was cut by 7 bases and J by 2 bases, with 18 bases left in between. This CDR3 comprises 15 residues. CDR3 bases: TGCGCCAGCCAGCGGTATTCCGAGGGAAACACTGAAGCTTTCTTT. Translation: CASQRYSEGNTEAFF.

In this sample, this clonotype turned up many times. The chain combines TRBV6-4 with TRBJ2-3; D is perhaps TRBD1 (6 bases). From germline, CDR1 is MRHNA and CDR2 SNTAGT. The V gene lost 4 bases and the J gene lost 2 bases, with 7 bases spanning the gap. The CDR3 covers 13 residues. The DNA for the CDR3 is TGTGCCAGCAGTGGGACAGACACAGATACGCAGTATTTT. Its protein product is CASSGTDTDTQYF.